A selection of T cell receptor beta chains follows, all from one sample in a study of STAT3 mutations in large granular lymphocyte leukemia. Profiled with immunoSEQ multiplex PCR; TCRdb holds only in-frame clones, not every one. The repertoire has roughly 11,000 clones, roughly three quarters of them found once; the top ten carry 47%. What was sequenced was peripheral blood mononuclear cells. These receptors came from a man between 60 and 75 years old with T-cell large granular lymphocyte leukemia. Some clones in this sample may be carry-over from other donors' samples. The CDR3 runs from the conserved cysteine through the conserved F or W. D genes are given only for firm matches. Only some rows state a clone size, as once, few, many or a class for expanded clones.

-	TRBV5-4	TRBJ2-7	-	TGTGCCAGCAGCCCGATAGTAGGCACGGGAGAGCAGTACTTC	CASSPIVGTGEQYF
-	TRBV7-9	TRBJ2-7	-	TGTGCCAGCAGTGTAGATTACGAGCAGTACTTC	CASSVDYEQYF
-	TRBV7-2	TRBJ1-1	-	TGTGCCAGCAGCTTAGGGGGGGGCCCGGACACTGAAGCTTTCTTT	CASSLGGGPDTEAFF
-	TRBV4-1	TRBJ1-1	-	TGCGCCAGCAGCCAAGATCCCGCACAACCTGAAGCTTTCTTT	CASSQDPAQPEAFF
-	TRBV7-2	TRBJ1-3	-	TGTGCCAGCAGCTTAGCGGGGAACGGGGACACCATATATTTT	CASSLAGNGDTIYF
TRBD2	TRBV25-1	TRBJ2-3	-	TGTGCCAGCAGTGCTGGGACTAGCGGAGATACAGATACGCAGTATTTT	CASSAGTSGDTDTQYF
-	TRBV5-6	TRBJ1-5	few	TGTGCCAGCAGCTTGAGGGGCAATCAGCCCCAGCATTTT	CASSLRGNQPQHF
TRBD2	TRBV28	TRBJ2-7	-	TGTGCCAGCAGAACTAGCGGGAAATACGAGCAGTACTTC	CASRTSGKYEQYF
-	TRBV7-9	TRBJ2-3	-	TGTGCCTCCCACACCGGGCGGACGAACCCGCAGTATTTT	CASHTGRTNPQYF
-	TRBV9	TRBJ2-1	few	TGTGCCAGCAGCGTATGGGACTCTTACAATGAGCAGTTCTTC	CASSVWDSYNEQFF
TRBD1	TRBV9	TRBJ1-1	-	TGTGCCAGCAGCGAGGACAGGGGGCGAATAACTGAAGCTTTCTTT	CASSEDRGRITEAFF
TRBD1	TRBV5-1	TRBJ2-3	-	TGCGCCAGCAGCTTGGGTACATTAGGGACAGCAGATACGCAGTATTTT	CASSLGTLGTADTQYF
TRBD2	TRBV29-1	TRBJ2-7	once	TGCAGCGTTGAAGTGGGAGGGATCCGGTACGAGCAGTACTTC	CSVEVGGIRYEQYF
-	TRBV7-6	TRBJ1-2	-	TGTGCCAGCAGCCCAGACCACTATGGCTACACCTTC	CASSPDHYGYTF
TRBD1	TRBV19	TRBJ1-5	-	TGTGCCAGTAGTCCCCTGGACAGGTACGATCAGCCCCAGCATTTT	CASSPLDRYDQPQHF
-	TRBV29-1	TRBJ2-5	-	TGCAGCGTTGTCGGTAACCAAGAGACCCAGTACTTC	CSVVGNQETQYF
-	TRBV27	TRBJ1-4	-	TGTGCCACCAAACTGGGGGCTAATGAAAAACTGTTTTTT	CATKLGANEKLFF
TRBD1	TRBV14	TRBJ2-7	few	TGTGCCAGCAGCGTAGGACAGGGGGCCTCCTACGAGCAGTACTTC	CASSVGQGASYEQYF
-	TRBV7-8	TRBJ2-7	-	TGTGCCAGCAGCTTAGACCTAGCTCTCTACGAGCAGTACTTC	CASSLDLALYEQYF
-	TRBV7-9	TRBJ1-4	-	TGTGCCAGCAGCTTAAAGATCGGCAGCCCCAATGAAAAACTGTTTTTT	CASSLKIGSPNEKLFF
-	TRBV7-9	TRBJ2-5	-	TGTGCCAGCAGTCGGGACTCAGAGACCCAGTACTTC	CASSRDSETQYF
-	TRBV5-1	TRBJ1-2	-	TGCGCCAGCAGCTGGGGTTTGGATGGCTACACCTTC	CASSWGLDGYTF
-	TRBV7-9	TRBJ1-1	-	TGTGCCAGCAGCTTAGATACGGACACTGAAGCTTTCTTT	CASSLDTDTEAFF
TRBD1	TRBV6-5	TRBJ1-1	few	TGTGCCAGCAGTCCTACAGGGGGCGAGAACACTGAAGCTTTCTTT	CASSPTGGENTEAFF